A single sample gave rise to the 29 T cell receptor beta chains below, sequenced in a study of control samples from healthy donors and cancer patients. Repertoires were generated with immunoSEQ multiplex PCR, while TCRdb's copy carries only in-frame clones and drops some. The sample lists 75,000 to 100,000 clones, approximately 78% occurring once. Sequencing was carried out using blood. The source is a man between 60 and 70 years old in good health.

This chain connects TRBV11-2 to TRBJ1-1; D remains ambiguous. The CDR3 extends over 11 amino acids. V lost 3 bases and J 4 bases, leaving 3 bases between the germline ends. Germline V gene sequence: CDR1 SGHAT, CDR2 FQNNGV. This CDR3 reads CASSFSTEAFF. In DNA form, the CDR3 reads TGTGCCAGCAGCTTTTCCACTGAAGCTTTCTTT.

The V call is TRBV5-1, the J call TRBJ1-1, with 12 bases fitting TRBD1. V shed 6 bases and J 4 bases; nucleotides not matched to a gene: 22. Germline lookup yields CDR1 SGHRS and CDR2 YFSETQ. The CDR3 contains 20 residues. In DNA form, the CDR3 reads TGCGCCAGCACCCTAGGTGTGGGACAGGGGGCCCTTTCCCATCGCACTGAAGCTTTCTTT. Its translation: CASTLGVGQGALSHRTEAFF.

The V gene is TRBV6-5, the J gene TRBJ2-2, with unresolved D. This CDR3 is 15 amino acids long. Germline assignment: CDR1 MNHEY and CDR2 SVGAGI. V was trimmed by 6 bases and J by 1 base, leaving 12 bases between them. CDR3: CASSYGRMNTGELFF. CDR3 DNA: TGTGCCAGCAGCTATGGACGGATGAACACCGGGGAGCTGTTTTTT.

This clone was observed a handful of times. This chain's CDR3 is CASSVAPGLNTEAFF. The CDR3 coding sequence is TGTGCCAGCAGCGTAGCTCCGGGGTTGAACACTGAAGCTTTCTTT. The chain has TRBV9 and TRBJ1-1; the D is unclear. V lost 0 bases and J lost 0, with 9 bases in between. Germline lookup yields CDR1 SGDLS and CDR2 YYNGEE. The CDR3 has 15 residues.

This rearrangement joins TRBV7-2 to TRBJ1-5, with 7 bases identical to TRBD1. The germline CDR1 and CDR2 sequences are SGHTA and FQGNSA. The CDR3 is 15 residues long. The ends lost 5 bases at V and 4 bases at J; junction bases unmatched: 8. The CDR3 nucleotides read TGTGCCAGCAGCCCGACAGGGATTTTGAATCAGCCCCAGCATTTT. This gives the protein CASSPTGILNQPQHF.

A note on this clone: The same CDR3 can be traced to other DNA sequences in this sample. The chain is built from TRBV6-5 and TRBJ2-7, with D maybe TRBD1 (5 bases). The V gene's germline CDR1 is MNHEY and CDR2 SVGAGI. V was pared by 2 bases and J by 3 bases, with 8 bases between. This CDR3 spans 13 amino acids. The CDR3 bases are TGTGCCAGCAGTTACCGGCAGGGCTACGAGCAGTACTTC. Translation gives CASSYRQGYEQYF.

This clone was seen a few times. The chain couples TRBV7-8 to TRBJ2-2; TRBD2 matches at 8 bases. CDR3 size: 15 residues. Per the germline V gene, CDR1 is SGHVS and CDR2 is FQNEAQ. V lost 5 bases and J lost 7; bases outside the gene matches: 9. The CDR3 loop reads CASSRGGLGIGELFF. The CDR3 DNA follows: TGTGCCAGCAGCCGGGGGGGACTAGGCATCGGGGAGCTGTTTTTT.

The rearrangement uses TRBV6-5 and TRBJ2-1, with 7 bases identical to TRBD1. The CDR3 length is 14 residues. J gave up 5 bases and V 3 bases, and 4 bases lay outside the gene matches. The V gene's germline CDR1 is MNHEY and CDR2 SVGAGI. Here the CDR3 reads CASSYVQGDNEQFF. CDR3 DNA sequence: TGTGCCAGCAGTTATGTCCAGGGGGACAATGAGCAGTTCTTC.

V usage is TRBV29-1 and J usage is TRBJ2-5; tentatively, D is TRBD1 (5 bases). Germline loops: CDR1 SQVTM, CDR2 ANQGSEA. V was shortened by 4 bases and J by 1 base, with 16 bases between the two germline ends. This CDR3 contains 15 residues. CDR3 sequence: CSVASDTSPQETQYF. CDR3 DNA sequence: TGCAGCGTTGCATCGGACACCAGTCCCCAAGAGACCCAGTACTTC.

J is TRBJ1-1 and V is TRBV10-1, with a possible D match to TRBD1 (5 bases). Trimming left V 8 bases short and J 0 bases short, with 10 bases between. The germline V gene encodes CDR1 WNHNN and CDR2 SYGVQD (reference sequence). CDR3 size: 13 residues. DNA for the CDR3: TGCGCCAGCCAACGGGACCTGAACACTGAAGCTTTCTTT. As protein: CASQRDLNTEAFF.

As concerns this clone: The same CDR3 arises from other DNA sequences in this sample as well. The chain joins TRBV9 to TRBJ1-1; maybe TRBD1 (5 bases). The ends were cut back, 2 bases at V and 1 base at J, with 9 bases in the middle. CDR3 size: 14 residues. The V gene's germline CDR1 is SGDLS and CDR2 YYNGEE. DNA of the CDR3: TGTGCCAGCAGCGTCGGGACGGGGAACACTGAAGCTTTCTTT. This sequence encodes CASSVGTGNTEAFF.

The J gene is TRBJ1-5, the V gene TRBV19, with D unresolved. The V and J ends lost 1 base and 11 bases respectively, with 15 bases between them. Germline CDR1 and CDR2: LNHDA and SQIVND (reference sequence). There are 14 residues in the CDR3. CDR3 in DNA: TGTGCCAGTAGTATAGGAGGAGTTCCTAGGGCCCAGCATTTT. Encoded protein: CASSIGGVPRAQHF.

The V gene is TRBV30, the J gene TRBJ2-7; TRBD2 might be the D (6 bases). Germline V lookup: CDR1 GTSNPN, CDR2 SVGIG (reference sequence). V shed 0 bases and J shed 5 bases, with 11 bases lying between them. CDR3 size: 13 residues. CDR3 DNA: TGTGCCTGGAGTGTAGGATGGAGGGACGAGCAGTACTTC. Translating gives CAWSVGWRDEQYF.

The chain joins TRBV10-3 to TRBJ1-6; no clear D gene. The V gene lost 3 bases and the J gene lost 6 bases, with 12 bases spanning the gap. The CDR3 sequence is 15 residues long. Germline V gene sequence: CDR1 ENHRY, CDR2 SYGVKD. Here the CDR3 DNA reads TGTGCCATCAGTGAATCGCCAGGTATTAATTCACCCCTCCACTTT. Translated, it gives CAISESPGINSPLHF.

This chain connects TRBV28 to TRBJ2-1, with D maybe TRBD2 (6 bases). The CDR3 covers 17 residues. CDR1 and CDR2 (germline): MDHEN, SYDVKM. Trimming removed 3 bases from V and 7 bases from J, with 22 bases in between. The chain's CDR3 is CASSFRNLGARGNEQFF. The CDR3 DNA follows: TGTGCCAGCAGTTTTCGGAATTTAGGAGCCCGGGGGAATGAGCAGTTCTTC.

The chain uses TRBV5-1 and TRBJ1-1, with 8 bases matching TRBD1. Germline lookup yields CDR1 SGHRS and CDR2 YFSETQ. V lost 1 base to trimming and J lost 5 bases; unmatched junction nucleotides: 4. The CDR3 contains 14 residues. The CDR3 is CASSLTGGGTEAFF. The CDR3 DNA reads TGCGCCAGCAGCTTGACAGGGGGAGGGACTGAAGCTTTCTTT.

This clone showed up just once. This sequence joins TRBV24-1 and TRBJ2-7; D is unresolved. Between the trimmed V and J ends, which lost 4 bases and 2 bases, there was a span of 5 bases. This CDR3 contains 12 residues. CDR1 and CDR2 from the germline V gene are KGHDR and SFDVKD. This CDR3 reads CATSDGTYEQYF. DNA for the CDR3: TGTGCCACCAGTGACGGCACCTACGAGCAGTACTTC.

The rearrangement links TRBV20-1 to TRBJ1-3; D perhaps matches TRBD1 (5 bases). In germline, CDR1 is DFQATT, CDR2 SNEGSKA (reference sequence). The ends were cut back, 3 bases at V and 4 bases at J, with 16 bases in the middle. The CDR3 loop spans 15 amino acids. The CDR3 coding sequence is TGCAGTGCTAGTGAGGTTCAGGGTAGCGGAAACACCATATATTTT. Residues: CSASEVQGSGNTIYF.

This clone was counted a single time. The chain combines TRBV5-6 with TRBJ1-1; D is ambiguous. The CDR3 totals 14 residues. CDR1 is SGHDT, CDR2 YYEEEE, per germline. V lost 4 bases and J lost 0, with 10 bases in between. CDR3 nucleotides: TGTGCCAGCAGCCGCGGACTGATGAACACTGAAGCTTTCTTT. Protein sequence: CASSRGLMNTEAFF.

This sequence joins TRBV9 and TRBJ2-3; D is possibly TRBD2 (6 bases). The CDR3 runs 16 residues. Trimming took off 0 bases at V and 0 bases at J, with 11 bases between the two ends. Germline CDR1 is SGDLS and CDR2 is YYNGEE. The CDR3 nucleotides read TGTGCCAGCAGCGTAGGGTGGGAGGATAGCACAGATACGCAGTATTTT. Translation: CASSVGWEDSTDTQYF.

The chain carries TRBV18 and TRBJ2-5; D is unclear. The CDR3 has 12 amino acids. The germline V gene has CDR1 KGHSH and CDR2 LQKENI. Trimming stripped 1 base from V and 5 bases from J, with 5 bases between. The CDR3, as DNA: TGTGCCAGCTCACCACGGGCTGAGACCCAGTACTTC. Translating it yields CASSPRAETQYF. Full variable domain (remainder filled in from reference TRBV18 and TRBJ2-5): NAGVMQNPRHLVRRRGQEARLRCSPMKGHSHVYWYRQLPEEGLKFMVYLQKENIIDESGMPKERFSAEFPKEGPSILRIQQVVRGDSAAYFCASSPRAETQYFGPGTRLLVL.

The chain employs TRBV29-1 and TRBJ2-1, with 8 positions matching TRBD1. The germline CDR1 and CDR2 sequences are SQVTM and ANQGSEA. Trimming removed 7 bases from V and 3 bases from J; junction bases left unmatched: 11. The CDR3 loop spans 15 amino acids. The CDR3 sequence: CSADQQGGDYNEQFF. As DNA, the CDR3 is TGCAGCGCTGACCAACAGGGGGGAGACTACAATGAGCAGTTCTTC.

The chain couples TRBV3-1 (or the pseudogene TRBV3-2) to TRBJ2-5; TRBD2 agrees at 11 bases. There are 17 residues in the CDR3. J lost 7 bases, V lost 6 bases, and 16 bases had no gene match. CDR1 and CDR2 (germline): LGHDT, YNNKEL (reference sequence). In DNA, the CDR3 is TGTGCCAGCAGTCACCCGGGACTAGCGGACTGGAGAGGGACCCAGTACTTC. This translates into CASSHPGLADWRGTQYF.

The V call is TRBV6-5, the J call TRBJ1-6, with 7 nucleotides matching TRBD1. Germline assignment: CDR1 MNHEY and CDR2 SVGAGI. The V segment lost 2 bases and the J segment 11 bases; nucleotides outside the gene matches: 9. The CDR3 length is 15 residues. CDR3 in amino acids: CASSYDRVENPPLHF. In DNA form, the CDR3 reads TGTGCCAGCAGTTACGACAGGGTGGAAAATCCACCCCTCCACTTT.

This chain links TRBV18 with TRBJ1-1, with D possibly TRBD1 on 6 matching bases. The CDR3 covers 15 residues. In germline, CDR1 is KGHSH, CDR2 LQKENI. Trimming removed 4 bases at V and 1 base at J, with 13 bases between. This chain's CDR3 is CASSHKPGQNTEAFF. The CDR3 coding sequence is TGTGCCAGCTCACACAAGCCGGGACAGAACACTGAAGCTTTCTTT.

This chain uses TRBV30 with TRBJ1-6; 9 bases align to TRBD1. Looked up from germline, CDR1 is GTSNPN and CDR2 is SVGIG (reference sequence). After removal of 5 bases from V and 6 bases from J, the junction contained 5 bases not matched to a gene. CDR3 size: 14 residues. CDR3 bases: TGTGCCTGGGAACCGGGACAGGGTAATTCACCCCTCCACTTT. Translated: CAWEPGQGNSPLHF.

The chain couples TRBV27 to TRBJ2-3; D gene ambiguous. V shed 6 bases and J shed 0 bases, with 13 bases lying between them. Germline CDR1 MNHEY, CDR2 SMNVEV (reference sequence). The CDR3 is 15 residues long. DNA of the CDR3: TGTGCCAGCAGCTTAATTCGCCCTAGCACAGATACGCAGTATTTT. Translating gives CASSLIRPSTDTQYF.

This clone has only a few counts. CDR3 sequence: CASTDTGRTYEQYF. As DNA, the CDR3 is TGTGCCAGCACCGACACAGGGCGGACCTACGAGCAGTACTTC. The chain links TRBV6-5 to TRBJ2-7; TRBD1 is a possible D gene (6 bases). Trimming stripped 7 bases from V and 2 bases from J, with 15 bases between. This CDR3 is 14 amino acids long. The germline gives CDR1 MNHEY, CDR2 SVGAGI.

The rearrangement joins TRBV20-1 to TRBJ2-7; D unresolved. The CDR3 runs to 15 residues. V was pared by 3 bases and J by 1 base, with 16 bases between. Germline values: CDR1 DFQATT, CDR2 SNEGSKA (reference sequence). CDR3 protein: CSASDADSGSYEQYF. CDR3 sequence (DNA): TGCAGTGCTAGTGATGCCGACTCGGGTTCCTACGAGCAGTACTTC.